Listed below are T cell receptor beta chains from one sample, sequenced in a study of T cell changes during pregnancy in multiple sclerosis. Profiling relied on immunoSEQ multiplex PCR, and the TCRdb table lists in-frame clones only, not all of them. The data show around 60,000 clones, around 95% seen once. The specimen was CD4+ T cells from peripheral blood mononuclear cells, collected before pregnancy. These receptors were obtained from a female donor with multiple sclerosis, enrolled in a pregnancy study. Both conserved end residues are part of each CDR3. D genes are given only for firm matches. Expanded clones get a size class; other rows say once, few or many, or leave the size out.

CASSFQLPTSGVSTDTQYF	TGTGCCAGCAGTTTCCAACTTCCGACTAGCGGGGTGAGCACAGATACGCAGTATTTT	TRBJ2-3	TRBV28	TRBD2	once
CASSLGGRAYGGELFF	TGTGCCAGCAGCTTAGGCGGGAGGGCCTATGGCGGGGAGCTGTTTTTT	TRBJ2-2	TRBV11-3	TRBD2	NA
CASSDDILAGSVYNEQFF	TGTGCCAGCAGCGACGATATTCTAGCGGGATCTGTCTACAATGAGCAGTTCTTC	TRBJ2-1	TRBV9	TRBD2	NA
CASNRGQGANEQYF	TGTGCCAGTAACAGGGGCCAGGGGGCGAACGAGCAGTACTTC	TRBJ2-7	TRBV19	TRBD1	NA
CASSQPGQGEAFF	TGCGCCAGCAGCCAGCCGGGACAGGGTGAAGCTTTCTTT	TRBJ1-1	TRBV4-3	TRBD1	NA
CASSPTSGNLEQYF	TGCGCCAGCAGCCCGACTAGCGGGAATCTCGAGCAGTACTTC	TRBJ2-7	TRBV5-1	TRBD2	NA
CASSLLAGANVLTF	TGTGCCAGCAGCTTACTTGCTGGGGCCAACGTCCTGACTTTC	TRBJ2-6	TRBV7-9	NA	NA
CSARRSNEQFF	TGCAGTGCCCGTCGCAGCAATGAGCAGTTCTTC	TRBJ2-1	TRBV20-1	NA	NA
CASSQEVRLASRGEQYF	TGCGCCAGCAGCCAAGAGGTGCGACTAGCGAGCAGGGGGGAGCAGTACTTC	TRBJ2-7	TRBV4-3	NA	NA
CASSYRGSRNQPQHF	TGTGCCAGCAGTTACAGGGGATCTAGGAATCAGCCCCAGCATTTT	TRBJ1-5	TRBV6-6	NA	NA